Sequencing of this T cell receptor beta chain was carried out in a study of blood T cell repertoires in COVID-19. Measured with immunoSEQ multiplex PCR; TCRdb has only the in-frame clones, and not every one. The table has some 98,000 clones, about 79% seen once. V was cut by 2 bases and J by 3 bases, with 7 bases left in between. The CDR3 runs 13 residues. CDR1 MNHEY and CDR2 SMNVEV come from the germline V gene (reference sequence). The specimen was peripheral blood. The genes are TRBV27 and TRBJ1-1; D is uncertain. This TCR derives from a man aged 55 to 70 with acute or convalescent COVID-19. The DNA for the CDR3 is TGTGCCAGCAGTTTACGGAGTCACACTGAAGCTTTCTTT. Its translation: CASSLRSHTEAFF.